This T cell receptor (beta chain) was retrieved from a study of identifying expanded T cells in peripheral blood. TCRdb's copy holds only in-frame clones and misses some; the assay was immunoSEQ multiplex PCR. Of under 130,000 clones listed, roughly 91% are singletons. V lost 6 bases and J 3 bases, leaving 17 bases between the germline ends. The CDR3 covers 15 residues. The germline gives CDR1 MNHEY, CDR2 SMNVEV (reference sequence). This chain connects TRBV27 to TRBJ1-2, with D perhaps matching TRBD1 (5 bases). Sequenced input: blood. This TCR was sampled from a person aged 18 to 75 in good health. CDR3 sequence reads: CASRPYMVRDYGYTF. CDR3 coding DNA: TGTGCCAGCAGGCCTTATATGGTCAGGGACTATGGCTACACCTTC.